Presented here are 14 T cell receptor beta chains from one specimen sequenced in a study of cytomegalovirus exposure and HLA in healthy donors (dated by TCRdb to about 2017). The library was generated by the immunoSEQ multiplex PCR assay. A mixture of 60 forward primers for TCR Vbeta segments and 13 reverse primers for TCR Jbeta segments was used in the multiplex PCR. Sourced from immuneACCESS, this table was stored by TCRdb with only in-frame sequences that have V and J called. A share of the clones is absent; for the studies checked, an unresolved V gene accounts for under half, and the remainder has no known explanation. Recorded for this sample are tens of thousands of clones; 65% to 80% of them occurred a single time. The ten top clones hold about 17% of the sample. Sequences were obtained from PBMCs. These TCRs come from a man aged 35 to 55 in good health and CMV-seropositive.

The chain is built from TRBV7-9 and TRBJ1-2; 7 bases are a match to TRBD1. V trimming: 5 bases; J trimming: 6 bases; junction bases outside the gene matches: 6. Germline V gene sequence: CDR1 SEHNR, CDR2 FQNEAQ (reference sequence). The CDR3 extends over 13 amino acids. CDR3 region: CASSDTGEDGYTF. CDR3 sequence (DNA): TGTGCCAGCAGCGACACAGGGGAAGATGGCTACACCTTC.

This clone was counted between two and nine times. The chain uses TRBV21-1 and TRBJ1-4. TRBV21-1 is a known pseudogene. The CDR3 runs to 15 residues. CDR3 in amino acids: CASSKDSKLFEKLFF. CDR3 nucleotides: TGTGCCAGCAGCAAAGATAGCAAGCTTTTTGAAAAACTGTTTTTT.

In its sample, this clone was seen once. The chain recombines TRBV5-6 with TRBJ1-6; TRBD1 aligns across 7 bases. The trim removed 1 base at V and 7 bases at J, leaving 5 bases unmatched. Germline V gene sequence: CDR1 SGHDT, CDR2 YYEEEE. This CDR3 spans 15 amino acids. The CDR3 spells CASSLFGTVNSPLHF. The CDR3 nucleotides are TGTGCCAGCAGCTTGTTTGGGACAGTAAATTCACCCCTCCACTTT.

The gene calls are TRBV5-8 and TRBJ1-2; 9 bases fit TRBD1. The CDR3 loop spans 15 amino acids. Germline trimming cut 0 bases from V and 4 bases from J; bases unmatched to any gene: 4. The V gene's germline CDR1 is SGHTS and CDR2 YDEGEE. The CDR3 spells CASSLVGTGTYGYTF. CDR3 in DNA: TGTGCCAGCAGCTTGGTAGGGACAGGGACCTATGGCTACACCTTC.

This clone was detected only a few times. CDR3 amino acids: CASGGPGDSPLHF. CDR3 nucleotides: TGTGCCAGTGGCGGGCCGGGCGATTCACCCCTCCACTTT. This chain uses TRBV19 with TRBJ1-6; D call uncertain. The CDR3 spans 13 residues. Germline V gene data show CDR1 as LNHDA and CDR2 as SQIVND (reference sequence). V lost 8 bases to trimming and J lost 8 bases, with 13 bases between them.

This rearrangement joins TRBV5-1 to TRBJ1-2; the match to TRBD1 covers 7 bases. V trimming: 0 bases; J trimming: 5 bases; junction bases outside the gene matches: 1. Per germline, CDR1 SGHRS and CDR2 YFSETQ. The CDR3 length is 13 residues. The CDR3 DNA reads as TGCGCCAGCAGCTTGGACAGGGGATATGGCTACACCTTC. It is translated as CASSLDRGYGYTF.

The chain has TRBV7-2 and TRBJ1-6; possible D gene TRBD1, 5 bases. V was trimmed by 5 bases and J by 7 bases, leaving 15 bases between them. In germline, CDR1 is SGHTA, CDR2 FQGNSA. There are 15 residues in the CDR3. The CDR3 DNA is TGTGCCAGCAGCAGAATGGGGGGGGAAAATTCACCCCTCCACTTT. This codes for CASSRMGGENSPLHF.

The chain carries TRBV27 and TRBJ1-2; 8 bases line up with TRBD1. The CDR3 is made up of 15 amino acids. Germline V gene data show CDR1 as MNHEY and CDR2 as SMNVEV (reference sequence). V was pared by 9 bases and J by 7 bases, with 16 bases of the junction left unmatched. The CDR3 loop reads CASTQQGTGSGGYTF. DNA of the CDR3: TGTGCCAGTACACAACAGGGGACAGGTTCCGGTGGCTACACCTTC.

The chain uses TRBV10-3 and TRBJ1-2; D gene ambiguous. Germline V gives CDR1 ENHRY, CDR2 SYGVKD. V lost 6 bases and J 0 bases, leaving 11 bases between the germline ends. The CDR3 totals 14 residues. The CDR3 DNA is TGTGCCATCAGCCTTTCAGGCGCTAACTATGGCTACACCTTC. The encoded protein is CAISLSGANYGYTF.

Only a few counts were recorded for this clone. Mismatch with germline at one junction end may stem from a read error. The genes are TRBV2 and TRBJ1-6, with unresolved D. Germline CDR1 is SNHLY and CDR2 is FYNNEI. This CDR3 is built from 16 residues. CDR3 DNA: TGTGCCAGCATTCTCAGAGGGAATGCGGGTAGTTCACCCCCCCACTTT. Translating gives CASILRGNAGSSPPHF.

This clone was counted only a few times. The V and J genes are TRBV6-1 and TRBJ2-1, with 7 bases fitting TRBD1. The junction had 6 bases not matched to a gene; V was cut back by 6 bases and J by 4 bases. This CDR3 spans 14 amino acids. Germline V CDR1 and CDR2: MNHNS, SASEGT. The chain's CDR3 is CASSDREFYNEQFF. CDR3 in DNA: TGTGCCAGCAGCGACAGGGAATTTTACAATGAGCAGTTCTTC.

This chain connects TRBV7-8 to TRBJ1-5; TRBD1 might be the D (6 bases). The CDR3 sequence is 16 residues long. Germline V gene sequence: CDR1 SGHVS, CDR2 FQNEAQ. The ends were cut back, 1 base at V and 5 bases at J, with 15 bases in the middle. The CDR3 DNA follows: TGTGCCAGCAGCTTAGGAGGTTTAGGGGGATATCAGCCCCAGCATTTT. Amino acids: CASSLGGLGGYQPQHF.

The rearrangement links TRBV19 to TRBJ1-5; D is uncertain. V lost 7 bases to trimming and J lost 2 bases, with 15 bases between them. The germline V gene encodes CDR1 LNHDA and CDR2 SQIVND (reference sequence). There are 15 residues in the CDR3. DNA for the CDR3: TGTGCCAGTACCCCCTCCCCGAGCCGCAATCAGCCCCAGCATTTT. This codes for CASTPSPSRNQPQHF.

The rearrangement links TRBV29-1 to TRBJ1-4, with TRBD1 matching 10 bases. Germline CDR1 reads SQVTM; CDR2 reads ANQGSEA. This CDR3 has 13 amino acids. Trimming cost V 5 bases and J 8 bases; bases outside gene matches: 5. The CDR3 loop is CSVSDRGKEKLFF. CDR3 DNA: TGCAGCGTTTCGGACAGGGGGAAAGAAAAACTGTTTTTT.